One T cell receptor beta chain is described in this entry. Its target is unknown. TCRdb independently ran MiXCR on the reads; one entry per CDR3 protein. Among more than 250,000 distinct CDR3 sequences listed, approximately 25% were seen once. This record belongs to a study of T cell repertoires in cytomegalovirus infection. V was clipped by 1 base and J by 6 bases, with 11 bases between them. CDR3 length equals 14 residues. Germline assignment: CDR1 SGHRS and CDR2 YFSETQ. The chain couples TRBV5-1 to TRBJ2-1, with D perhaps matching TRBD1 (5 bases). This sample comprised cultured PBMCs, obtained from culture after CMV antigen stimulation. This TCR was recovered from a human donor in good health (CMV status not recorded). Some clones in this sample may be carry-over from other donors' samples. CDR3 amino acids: CASSLWSRVNEQFF. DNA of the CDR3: TGCGCCAGCAGCTTGTGGTCCAGGGTCAATGAGCAGTTCTTC.